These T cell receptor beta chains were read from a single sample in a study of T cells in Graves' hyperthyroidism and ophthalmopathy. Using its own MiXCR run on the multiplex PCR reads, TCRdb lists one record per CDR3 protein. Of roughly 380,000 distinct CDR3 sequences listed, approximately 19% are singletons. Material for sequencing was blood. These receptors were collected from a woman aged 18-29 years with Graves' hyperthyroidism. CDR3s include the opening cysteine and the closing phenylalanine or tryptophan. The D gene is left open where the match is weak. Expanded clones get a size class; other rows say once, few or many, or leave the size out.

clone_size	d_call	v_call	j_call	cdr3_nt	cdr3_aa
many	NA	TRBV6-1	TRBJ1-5	TGTGCCAGCAGTGAAGAGGACTTTAGATCGAATCAGCCCCAGCATTTT	CASSEEDFRSNQPQHF
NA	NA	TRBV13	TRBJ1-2	TGTGCCAGCAGCTTAAACCGGGGGCCCATCTATGGCTACACCTTC	CASSLNRGPIYGYTF
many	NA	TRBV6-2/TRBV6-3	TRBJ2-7	TGTGCCAGCAGTTACTCGATGGAACGGGGGGCCCTCTACGAGCAGTACTTC	CASSYSMERGALYEQYF
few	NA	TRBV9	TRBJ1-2	TGTGCCAGCAGCGCCGTATACCAGGGGAACTATGGCTACACCTTC	CASSAVYQGNYGYTF
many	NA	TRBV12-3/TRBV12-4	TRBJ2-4	TGTGCCAGCACCTGGGACCAGCTTCTAGCCAAAAACATTCAGTACTTC	CASTWDQLLAKNIQYF
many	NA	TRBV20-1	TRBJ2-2	TGCAGTGTTCAGGGGGGGCCGAACACCGGGGAGCTGTTTTTT	CSVQGGPNTGELFF
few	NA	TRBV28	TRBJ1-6	TGTGCCAGCAACCCCGGGAGGAGACGAAATTCACCCCTCCACTTT	CASNPGRRRNSPLHF
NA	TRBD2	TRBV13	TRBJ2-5	TGTGCCAGCAGCGCCGGGACTAGCGGGGGCCCTATTCAAGAGACCCAGTACTTC	CASSAGTSGGPIQETQYF
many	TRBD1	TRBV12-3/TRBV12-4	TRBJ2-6	TGTGCCAGCAGTCCGGAGACAGGGGAAGGGGCCAACGTCCTGACTTTC	CASSPETGEGANVLTF
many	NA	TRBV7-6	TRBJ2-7	TGTGCCAGCAGCTACGGGAGTGGCGAGCAGTACTTC	CASSYGSGEQYF
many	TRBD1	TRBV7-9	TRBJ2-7	TGTGCCAGCAGCGAGACGGACAGGGGGCCCTACGAGCAGTACTTC	CASSETDRGPYEQYF
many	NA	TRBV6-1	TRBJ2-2	TGTGCCAGCAGTGAAAAGGTCCAATTTTACACCGGGGAGCTGTTTTTT	CASSEKVQFYTGELFF
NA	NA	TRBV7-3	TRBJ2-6	TGTGCCAGCAGCTCAGGAAGCTCTGGGGCCAACGTCCTGACTTTC	CASSSGSSGANVLTF
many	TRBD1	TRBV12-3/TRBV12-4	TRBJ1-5	TGTGCCAGCAGGGCGACAGGGTACGATCAGCCCCAGCATTTT	CASRATGYDQPQHF
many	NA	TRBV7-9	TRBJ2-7	TGTGCCAGCAGCTTAGGAAGGGGAAGGGACGAGCAGTACTTC	CASSLGRGRDEQYF
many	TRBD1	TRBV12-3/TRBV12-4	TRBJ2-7	TGTGCCAGCAGTTATGACGGGACAGGGCGTTACGAGCAGTACTTC	CASSYDGTGRYEQYF
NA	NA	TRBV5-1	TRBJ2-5	TGCGCCAGCAGCTTGGCCTGGGGGGGGGCCAAAGAGACCCAGTACTTC	CASSLAWGGAKETQYF
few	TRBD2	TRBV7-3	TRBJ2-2	TGTGCCAGCGGCTCGGGGGGTACTACCGGGGAGCTGTTTTTT	CASGSGGTTGELFF
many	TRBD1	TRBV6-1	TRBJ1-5	TGTGCCAGCAGTGACTACAGGGGGAGTCAGCCCCAGCATTTT	CASSDYRGSQPQHF
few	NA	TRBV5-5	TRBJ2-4	TGTGCCAGCAGCCCCCCCGGAGGGATCAAAAACATTCAGTACTTC	CASSPPGGIKNIQYF
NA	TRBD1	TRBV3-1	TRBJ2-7	TGTGCCAGCAGCCAAGGACAGGGGGCGGGAGAGCAGTACTTC	CASSQGQGAGEQYF
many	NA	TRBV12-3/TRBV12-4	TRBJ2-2	TGTGCCAGCACCCGTGGCGGGGCCCCGCCGAACACCGGGGAGCTGTTTTTT	CASTRGGAPPNTGELFF
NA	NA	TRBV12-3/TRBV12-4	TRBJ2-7	TGTGCCAGCAGTTTAAGGAGGGACTACGAGCAGTACTTC	CASSLRRDYEQYF
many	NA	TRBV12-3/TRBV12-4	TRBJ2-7	TGTGCCAGCAGCCTACAAGGCGGTGACGAGCAGTACTTC	CASSLQGGDEQYF
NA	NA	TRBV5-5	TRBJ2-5	TGTGCCAGCAGCTTAACAGGGATTTGGGAGACCCAGTACTTC	CASSLTGIWETQYF
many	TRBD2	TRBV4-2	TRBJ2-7	TGTGCCAGCAGCCAAGGGACTAGCGCCGACGAGCAGTACTTC	CASSQGTSADEQYF
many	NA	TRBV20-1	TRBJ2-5	TGCAGTGCTAAACCCTTTAAACAGGCCCAGGGCCAGTACTTC	CSAKPFKQAQGQYF
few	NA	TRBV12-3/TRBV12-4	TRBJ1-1	TGTGCCAGCAGTTTAAATAGGGGAGGCACTGAAGCTTTCTTT	CASSLNRGGTEAFF
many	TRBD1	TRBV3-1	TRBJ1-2	TGTGCCAGCAGCCAAGGACAGGGGATCTTCTATGGCTACACCTTC	CASSQGQGIFYGYTF
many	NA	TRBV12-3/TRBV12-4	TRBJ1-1	TGTGCCAGCAGCCCCGAGCGGGGAAAGAACACTGAAGCTTTCTTT	CASSPERGKNTEAFF
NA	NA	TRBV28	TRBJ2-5	TGTGCCAGCAGCCCCAACCTAAGCCGAGAGACCCAGTACTTC	CASSPNLSRETQYF
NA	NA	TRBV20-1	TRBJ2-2	TGCAGTGGTGACAGAGGCGGGAACACCGGGGAGCTGTTTTTT	CSGDRGGNTGELFF
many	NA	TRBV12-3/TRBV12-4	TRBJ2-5	TGTGCCAGCAGTCGTTCTTTATCGGTCCCCGGGTACCAAGAGACCCAGTACTTC	CASSRSLSVPGYQETQYF
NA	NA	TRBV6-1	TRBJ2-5	TGTGCCAGCAACACCAACCCCGTGGGGGCGCGACAAGAGACCCAGTACTTC	CASNTNPVGARQETQYF
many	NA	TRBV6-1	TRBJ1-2	TGTGCCAGCGTCGGCGGCTATGGCTACACCTTC	CASVGGYGYTF
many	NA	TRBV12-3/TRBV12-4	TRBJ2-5	TGTGCCAGCAGACGACAAGAGACCCAGTACTTC	CASRRQETQYF
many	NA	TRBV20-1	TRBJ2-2	TGCAGTGCTAGGGACTCCCGACTAGGGTCCGGGGAGCTGTTTTTT	CSARDSRLGSGELFF
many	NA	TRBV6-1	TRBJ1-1	TGTGCCAGCGCTACAGGGCCCGGGGCTGAAGCTTTCTTT	CASATGPGAEAFF
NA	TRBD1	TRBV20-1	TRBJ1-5	TGCAGTGCTTCTACAGGGGCCGATAGCCAGCCCCAGCATTTT	CSASTGADSQPQHF
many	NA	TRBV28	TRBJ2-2	TGTGCCAGCAGTTTAAAGGGATGGGGGGACCCCGGGGAGCTGTTTTTT	CASSLKGWGDPGELFF
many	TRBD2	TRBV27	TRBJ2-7	TGTGCCGAGCACGCCCCCGGGACTAGACCCTACGAGCAGTACTTC	CAEHAPGTRPYEQYF
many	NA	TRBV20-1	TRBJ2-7	TGCAGTGCTAGAGATGATCGGGGCTACGAGCAGTACTTC	CSARDDRGYEQYF
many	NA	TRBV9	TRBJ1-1	TGTGCCAGCAGCGTAGTCGGGGGTAACACTGAAGCTTTCTTT	CASSVVGGNTEAFF